This T cell receptor beta chain was captured by sequencing in a study of liver allograft versus peripheral blood T cells. Study in general: Repertoires of T cell receptors in transplanted livers were compared with recipients' peripheral blood repertoires.

MiXCR, run by TCRdb on the reads, gives a single entry per CDR3 protein. The repertoire has around 9,000 distinct CDR3 sequences, roughly 22% of them found once; the top ten carry 4.5% to 6%. Germline V gene sequence: CDR1 KGHSH, CDR2 LQKENI. The V end lost 3 bases, the J end lost 5 bases, and 10 bases lay between the germline ends. CDR3 length: 14 amino acids. V gene TRBV18 combines with J gene TRBJ2-2; unclear D gene. The sequence came from a human patient who had a liver transplant. The graft donor may be the source of some T cells. Here the CDR3 DNA reads TGTGCCAGCTCACCCGACCCCAGGACCGGGGAGCTGTTTTTT. Its protein is CASSPDPRTGELFF. Full variable domain (outside the CDR3, taken from reference TRBV18 and TRBJ2-2): NAGVMQNPRHLVRRRGQEARLRCSPMKGHSHVYWYRQLPEEGLKFMVYLQKENIIDESGMPKERFSAEFPKEGPSILRIQQVVRGDSAAYFCASSPDPRTGELFFGEGSRLTVL.